This T cell receptor beta chain was recovered during a study of T-cell reconstitution after alpha-beta-depleted transplantation in children. The CDR3 runs to 14 residues. V lost 5 bases, J lost 0 bases, and 9 bases lay in between. CDR1 ENHRY and CDR2 SYGVKD come from the germline V gene. TCRbeta library construction was performed incorporating unique molecular identifiers. Using its own MiXCR run on the PCR reads, TCRdb lists one record per CDR3 protein. The table includes about 1,000,000 distinct CDR3 sequences, less than 30% detected once. This clonotype was recorded once. The sample in question was PBMCs, mostly from graft donor cells, obtained 360 days after TCRalphabeta/CD19-depleted stem cell transplant. The chain carries TRBV10-3 and TRBJ2-3; D is perhaps TRBD1 (6 bases). The TCR originated in a boy under two years old who had a stem cell transplant for SCID, so the T cells may come from the graft donor. In DNA form, the CDR3 reads TGTGCCATCAGTCGACAGGCTAGCACAGATACGCAGTATTTT. It is translated as CAISRQASTDTQYF.